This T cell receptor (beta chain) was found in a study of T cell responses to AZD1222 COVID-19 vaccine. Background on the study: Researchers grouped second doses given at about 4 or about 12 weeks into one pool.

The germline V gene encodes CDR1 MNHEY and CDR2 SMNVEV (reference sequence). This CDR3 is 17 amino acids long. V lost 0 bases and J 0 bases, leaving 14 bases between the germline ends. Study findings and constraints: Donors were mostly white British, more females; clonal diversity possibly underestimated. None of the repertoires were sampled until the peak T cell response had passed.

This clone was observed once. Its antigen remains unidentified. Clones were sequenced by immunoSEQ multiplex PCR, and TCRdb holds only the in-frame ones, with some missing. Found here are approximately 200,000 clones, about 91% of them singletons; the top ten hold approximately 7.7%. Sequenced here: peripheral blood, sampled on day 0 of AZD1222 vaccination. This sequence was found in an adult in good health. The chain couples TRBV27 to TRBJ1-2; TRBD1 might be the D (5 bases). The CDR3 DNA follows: TGTGCCAGCAGTTTATCCTACCGTGGGGCCGCTAACTATGGCTACACCTTC. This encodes CASSLSYRGAANYGYTF.